This TCR beta chain was obtained from a study of cytomegalovirus exposure and HLA in healthy donors. Study-wide background: Within an early data release were tens of millions of unique TCRs drawn from HLA-typed donors.

The germline V and J ends were trimmed by 5 bases and 0 bases, with 8 bases remaining between them. Germline V CDR1 and CDR2: MNHEY, SMNVEV (reference sequence). The CDR3 has 14 residues. The PCR employed 60 Vbeta primers together with 13 Jbeta primers. Only in-frame clones appear in the TCRdb table, and some are missing; sequencing was by immunoSEQ multiplex PCR. The repertoire holds fewer than 200,000 clones, approximately 82% seen once, with 2% to 2.5% in the top ten. The chain couples TRBV27 to TRBJ1-3; D not resolved. The clonotype was recovered from a woman aged 25-40 years in good health and CMV-seronegative. Source material: PBMCs. CDR3 nucleotide sequence: TGTGCCAGCAGTGTAGGCGGCTCTGGAAACACCATATATTTT. Translating gives CASSVGGSGNTIYF.